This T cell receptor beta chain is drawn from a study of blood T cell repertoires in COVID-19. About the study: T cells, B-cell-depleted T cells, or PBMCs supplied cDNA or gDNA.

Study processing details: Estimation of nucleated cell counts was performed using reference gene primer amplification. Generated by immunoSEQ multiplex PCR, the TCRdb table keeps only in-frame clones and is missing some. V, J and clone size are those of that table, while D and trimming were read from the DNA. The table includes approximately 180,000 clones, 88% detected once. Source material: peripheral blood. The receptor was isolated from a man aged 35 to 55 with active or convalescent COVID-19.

The CDR3 is CASSPLSGGTTDTQYF. CDR3 sequence (DNA): TGTGCCAGCTCACCATTGTCAGGGGGGACCACAGATACGCAGTATTTT. The chain couples TRBV18 to TRBJ2-3; TRBD1 might be the D (7 bases). The length of the CDR3 is 16 residues. Looked up from germline, CDR1 is KGHSH and CDR2 is LQKENI. Trimming left V 2 bases short and J 2 bases short, with 14 bases between.